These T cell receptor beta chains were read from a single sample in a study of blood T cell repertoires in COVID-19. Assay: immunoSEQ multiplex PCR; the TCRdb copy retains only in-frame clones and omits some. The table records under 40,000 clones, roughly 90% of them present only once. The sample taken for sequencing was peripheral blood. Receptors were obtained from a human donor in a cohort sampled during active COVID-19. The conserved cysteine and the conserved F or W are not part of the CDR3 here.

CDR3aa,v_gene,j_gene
ASSGDRGYGYT,TRBV19,TRBJ1-2
ASSPTGGKGSYEQY,TRBV27,TRBJ2-7
ASRPSGVAGELF,TRBV19,TRBJ2-2
AWSGQAGTEAF,TRBV30,TRBJ1-1
ASSYSYRAYEQY,TRBV6-6,TRBJ2-7
ASRTRTSGTNEQF,TRBV19,TRBJ2-1
ASSLGFLGRANTGELF,TRBV7-2,TRBJ2-2
ASSRDQGAPYNEQF,TRBV4-3,TRBJ2-1
ASSLVSGRADTQY,TRBV11-3,TRBJ2-3
ASRRQSFGANVLT,TRBV19,TRBJ2-6
SVEVAGGPHEQY,TRBV29-1,TRBJ2-7
ASSSAGISGNTIY,TRBV6-5,TRBJ1-3
ASSVRTGGPNSPLH,TRBV25-1,TRBJ1-6
ASSIIWGGTEAF,TRBV19,TRBJ1-1
ASREGTSGTYEQY,TRBV2,TRBJ2-7
ASSQESSAYGYT,TRBV4-1,TRBJ1-2
ASSSVGTDTQY,TRBV6-5,TRBJ2-3
ASSPPGGNQPQH,TRBV18,TRBJ1-5
ASSLTQGVVYGYT,TRBV5-8,TRBJ1-2
ASSEDLAGGTQY,TRBV2,TRBJ2-5
ASSRGDSYEQY,TRBV18,TRBJ2-7
ASSFHVQGDTGELF,TRBV5-1,TRBJ2-2
ASSGQAPNYGYT,TRBV28,TRBJ1-2
ASSEAGTGELF,TRBV18,TRBJ2-2
ASSVSGLAGDNEQF,TRBV9,TRBJ2-1
ASSGQGQPQH,TRBV12-3/TRBV12-4,TRBJ1-5